This T cell receptor (beta chain) emerged from a study of T cells in Graves' hyperthyroidism and ophthalmopathy. Study summary: Any treatment followed the collection of peripheral blood at initial diagnosis.

The germline CDR1 and CDR2 sequences are DFQATT and SNEGSKA (reference sequence). V gave up 5 bases and J gave up 4 bases; unmatched junction bases: 12. There are 15 residues in the CDR3. The table lists this clonotype with many counts. The TCR beta CDR3 regions underwent amplification using RNA transcripts as the source. Carried out on the TCR CDR3, a first-round RT-PCR used the HTBI primer set. TCRdb analysed the multiplex PCR reads with MiXCR anew, one entry per CDR3 protein. The repertoire holds approximately 530,000 distinct CDR3 sequences, with 16% as singletons. The chain employs TRBV20-1 and TRBJ2-5, with 8 bases lining up with TRBD2. The receptor was isolated from a woman younger than 35 with Graves' hyperthyroidism. Sequenced material: blood. CDR3 coding DNA: TGCAGTGCTTCCCTCGGGGGGGGGCTCGGAGAGACCCAGTACTTC. Encoded protein: CSASLGGGLGETQYF.